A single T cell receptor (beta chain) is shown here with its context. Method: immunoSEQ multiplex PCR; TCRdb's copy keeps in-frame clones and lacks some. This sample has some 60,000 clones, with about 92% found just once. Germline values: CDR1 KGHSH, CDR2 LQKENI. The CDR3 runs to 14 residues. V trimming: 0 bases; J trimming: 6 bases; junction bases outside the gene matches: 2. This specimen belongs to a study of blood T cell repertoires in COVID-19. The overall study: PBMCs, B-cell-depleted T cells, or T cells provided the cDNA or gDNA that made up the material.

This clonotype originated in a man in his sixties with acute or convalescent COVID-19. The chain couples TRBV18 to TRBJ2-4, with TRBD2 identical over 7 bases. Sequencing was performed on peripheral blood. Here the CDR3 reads CASSPPGGVNIQYF. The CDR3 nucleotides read TGTGCCAGCTCACCACCGGGGGGGGTAAACATTCAGTACTTC.